These 10 T cell receptor beta chains originate from one sample sequenced in a study of control samples from healthy donors and cancer patients. Produced via immunoSEQ multiplex PCR; TCRdb's table is partial and in-frame only. This table holds around 180,000 clones, approximately 91% found once. The sample consisted of blood. The receptors derive from a woman between 35 and 50 years old in good health.

The gene calls are TRBV27 and TRBJ2-7, with 7 bases fitting TRBD1. Germline loops: CDR1 MNHEY, CDR2 SMNVEV (reference sequence). J lost 7 bases, V lost 8 bases, and 14 bases had no gene match. This CDR3 spans 14 amino acids. This chain's CDR3 is CASATRDRPWEQYF. The CDR3 coding sequence is TGTGCCAGCGCAACACGGGACAGACCTTGGGAGCAGTACTTC.

This chain connects TRBV5-1 to TRBJ2-7; a possible D gene is TRBD1 (6 bases). The CDR3 spans 15 residues. Germline values: CDR1 SGHRS, CDR2 YFSETQ. Trimming took 5 bases from V and 4 from J, leaving 19 bases between them. Written as DNA, the CDR3 is TGCGCCAGCAGTCCAGGGGCTCTGGAGGAATACGAGCAGTACTTC. Translated, it gives CASSPGALEEYEQYF.

The chain has TRBV27 and TRBJ1-6, with unresolved D. The CDR3 has 16 amino acids. V dropped 4 bases and J dropped 7 bases, with 17 bases sitting between them. Germline V lookup: CDR1 MNHEY, CDR2 SMNVEV (reference sequence). CDR3 region: CASSSAPVRTNSPLHF. CDR3 in DNA: TGTGCCAGCAGTTCAGCCCCGGTACGGACCAATTCACCCCTCCACTTT.

The chain has TRBV6-1 and TRBJ1-2; D gene ambiguous. With 1 base removed from V and 6 bases from J, the gap between germline ends came to 12 bases. Germline V gene data show CDR1 as MNHNS and CDR2 as SASEGT. The length of the CDR3 is 14 residues. The CDR3 loop reads CASSEVSGSDGYTF. The DNA for the CDR3 is TGTGCCAGCAGTGAAGTGTCAGGCTCTGATGGCTACACCTTC.

This chain joins TRBV3-1 (or the pseudogene TRBV3-2) and TRBJ1-2; D might be TRBD1 (6 bases). V gave up 4 bases and J gave up 3 bases, with 15 bases separating them. The germline V gene encodes CDR1 LGHDT and CDR2 YNNKEL (reference sequence). The CDR3 totals 15 residues. The CDR3 region has the DNA TGTGCCAGCAGCCGCGGAATGGACAGACACTATGGCTACACCTTC. Encoded protein: CASSRGMDRHYGYTF.

This sequence joins TRBV7-8 and TRBJ1-6, with TRBD1 matching 7 bases. Per germline, CDR1 SGHVS and CDR2 FQNEAQ. The CDR3 extends over 16 amino acids. V was pared by 2 bases and J by 10 bases, with 11 bases of the junction left unmatched. The CDR3 reads CASSLLETGIGSPLHF. CDR3 sequence (DNA): TGTGCCAGCAGCTTATTGGAGACAGGGATAGGGTCACCCCTCCACTTT.

As to this clone: The sample contains more than one DNA sequence encoding this CDR3. The chain carries TRBV5-1 and TRBJ2-1; the D call may be TRBD1 or TRBD2 (6 bases each). The CDR3 has 15 amino acids. V was cut by 0 bases and J by 2 bases, with 9 bases left in between. Germline values: CDR1 SGHRS, CDR2 YFSETQ. The CDR3 region has the DNA TGCGCCAGCAGCTTGGAGGGGGGTACCTACAATGAGCAGTTCTTC. Amino acids: CASSLEGGTYNEQFF. Full variable domain (outside the CDR3, taken from reference TRBV5-1 and TRBJ2-1): KAGVTQTPRYLIKTRGQQVTLSCSPISGHRSVSWYQQTPGQGLQFLFEYFSETQRNKGNFPGRFSGRQFSNSRSEMNVSTLELGDSALYLCASSLEGGTYNEQFFGPGTRLTVL.

The chain employs TRBV4-2 and TRBJ1-1; D not certain. The V end was cut by 0 bases, the J end by 4 bases, with 18 bases between. The CDR3 consists of 17 residues. CDR1 LGHNA and CDR2 YNFKEQ come from the germline V gene. The CDR3 DNA sequence: TGTGCCAGCAGCCAAGATAGCGGCGCGATCGGAAGCACTGAAGCTTTCTTT. It is translated as CASSQDSGAIGSTEAFF.

V gene TRBV2 combines with J gene TRBJ2-5; D is unclear. The germline gives CDR1 SNHLY, CDR2 FYNNEI. This CDR3 region has 10 residues. Between the trimmed V and J ends, which lost 4 bases and 5 bases, there was a span of 2 bases. This CDR3 reads CASSVETQYF. CDR3 nucleotides: TGTGCCAGCAGTGTGGAGACCCAGTACTTC.

The rearrangement links TRBV7-6 to TRBJ2-7; D remains unclear. V was cut by 5 bases and J by 2 bases, with 16 bases left in between. Germline lookup yields CDR1 SGHVS and CDR2 FNYEAQ. This CDR3 is 15 amino acids long. The CDR3 protein is CASSPLGFGAYEQYF. The DNA of the CDR3 is TGTGCCAGCAGCCCACTCGGGTTTGGGGCCTACGAGCAGTACTTC.